Described below is a single T cell receptor beta chain sequence and its context. The antigen is unknown. TRB was amplified from 250 ng of peripheral blood genomic DNA per sample. This sample stems from a study of T cell clusters in autoimmune cytopenias. Study-level background: A median of about 54,000 TRB reads per sample yielded a median around 2,500 distinct clonotypes.

Multiplex touch-down PCR amplified TRB using TRB-A and TRB-B pools in one tube. For each CDR3 protein, TCRdb gives one entry from its re-call of the multiplex PCR reads, without DNA. The sample data list around 7,800 distinct CDR3 sequences. Whole-study findings and limits: TRB repertoire shifts in secondary cytopenia and chronic lymphocytic leukemia mostly reflected lymphoma, not autoimmunity. Physiological T cell clusters of healthy donors were apparently absent in primary autoimmune cytopenia patients. No experiment has yet validated the function of the T cell clusters defined in silico.

Germline-derived CDR1 and CDR2 are SGHDT and YYEEEE. The CDR3 covers 15 residues. The chain couples TRBV5-6 to TRBJ1-3; TCRdb outputs TRBD1, but without DNA this stays unchecked. This sequence originates from a human donor with an autoimmune cytopenia or autoimmune hepatitis (not recorded which). The sample consisted of peripheral blood. CDR3 amino acids: CASRVGWTGANTIYF.